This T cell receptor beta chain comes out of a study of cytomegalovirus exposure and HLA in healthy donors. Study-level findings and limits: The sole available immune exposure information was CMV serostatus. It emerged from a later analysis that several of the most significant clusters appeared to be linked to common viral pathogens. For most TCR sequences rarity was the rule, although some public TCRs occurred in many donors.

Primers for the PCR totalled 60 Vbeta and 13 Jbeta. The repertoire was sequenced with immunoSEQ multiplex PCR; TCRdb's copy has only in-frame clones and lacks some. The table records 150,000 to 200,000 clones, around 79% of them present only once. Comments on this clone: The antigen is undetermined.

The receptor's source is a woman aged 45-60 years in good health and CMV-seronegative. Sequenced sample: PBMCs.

For the CDR3, the DNA is TGTGCCAGAAGCGGTATGTTAGCGGGGGGTGAGCAAGAGACCCAGTACTTC. This codes for CARSGMLAGGEQETQYF. This rearrangement joins TRBV5-3 to TRBJ2-5; 10 bases line up with TRBD2. TRBV5-3 is an ORF; its function is uncertain. The CDR3 contains 17 residues. The V and J ends lost 4 bases and 2 bases, in that order; junction bases with no gene match: 11.